These 32 T cell receptor beta chains came from one sample sequenced in a study of control samples from healthy donors and cancer patients. Method: immunoSEQ multiplex PCR; TCRdb's copy keeps in-frame clones and lacks some. This sample has about 130,000 clones; about 91% occur once, and the top ten carry more than 6.5%. Sequencing used blood. These receptors originate from a man younger than 35 in good health.

This chain connects TRBV5-1 to TRBJ2-3, with a tentative D call TRBD2 (5 bases). Between the trimmed V and J ends, which lost 0 bases and 4 bases, there was a span of 9 bases. The CDR3 has 14 amino acids. The germline V gene has CDR1 SGHRS and CDR2 YFSETQ. The CDR3 DNA sequence: TGCGCCAGCAGCTTGGCAGCGGTCGCAGATACGCAGTATTTT. Translating it yields CASSLAAVADTQYF.

This chain joins TRBV4-2 and TRBJ1-2; 7 bases match TRBD1. CDR3 length equals 13 residues. The germline CDR1 and CDR2 sequences are LGHNA and YNFKEQ. The J segment lost 8 bases and the V segment lost 0 bases, leaving 3 bases of the junction unmatched. In nucleotides, the CDR3 is TGTGCCAGCAGCCAAGATAGCAGGGGGGGCTACACCTTC. Translation gives CASSQDSRGGYTF.

The rearrangement joins TRBV24-1 to TRBJ2-5; 8 positions match TRBD1. In germline, CDR1 is KGHDR, CDR2 SFDVKD. After removal of 1 base from V and 3 bases from J, the junction contained 3 bases not matched to a gene. This CDR3 is built from 15 residues. The CDR3 protein is CATSDFVDREETQYF. The CDR3 region has the DNA TGTGCCACCAGTGATTTCGTGGACAGGGAAGAGACCCAGTACTTC.

The gene calls are TRBV7-2 and TRBJ1-2; 7 bases line up with TRBD1. Trimming took 5 bases from V and 8 from J; bases not matched to a gene: 11. The germline V gene has CDR1 SGHTA and CDR2 FQGNSA. This CDR3 comprises 14 residues. CDR3 nucleotide sequence: TGTGCCAGCAGCCCACAGGGGCTCCTAGGAGGCTACACCTTC. This codes for CASSPQGLLGGYTF.

The V gene is TRBV7-6, the J gene TRBJ2-3; no reliable D call. CDR3 size: 17 residues. Germline CDR1 is SGHVS and CDR2 is FNYEAQ. With 1 base removed from V and 0 bases from J, the gap between germline ends came to 14 bases. In DNA, the CDR3 is TGTGCCAGCAGCTTAGGGGCCCTGAGGTCTAGCACAGATACGCAGTATTTT. This encodes CASSLGALRSSTDTQYF.

Remarks on this clone: One end of the junction is discordant with germline, which a read error may explain. V and J are TRBV9 and TRBJ2-1; 10 bases match TRBD2. Per the germline V gene, CDR1 is SGDLS and CDR2 is YYNGEE. CDR3 size: 14 residues. In DNA form, the CDR3 reads TGTGCCAGTAGCGGGGGGATCACCTACAATGAGCAGTTCTTC. This encodes CASSGGITYNEQFF. Complete variable domain (other parts from reference TRBV9 and TRBJ2-1): DSGVTQTPKHLITATGQRVTLRCSPRSGDLSVYWYQQSLDQGLQFLIQYYNGEERAKGNILERFSAQQFPDLHSELNLSSLELGDSALYFCASSGGITYNEQFFGPGTRLTVL.

The rearrangement joins TRBV2 to TRBJ2-3, with D perhaps TRBD2 (6 bases). The germline V gene encodes CDR1 SNHLY and CDR2 FYNNEI. V was trimmed by 5 bases and J by 1 base, leaving 19 bases between them. The CDR3 length is 17 residues. The chain's CDR3 is CASSTPLTGTGTDTQYF. The CDR3 nucleotides are TGTGCCAGCAGTACCCCTCTTACCGGGACTGGCACAGATACGCAGTATTTT.

The rearrangement joins TRBV13 to TRBJ1-1, with 7 bases aligning to TRBD1. The germline gives CDR1 PRHDT, CDR2 FYEKMQ (reference sequence). Losses at the gene ends were 5 bases for V and 2 bases for J; bases not matched to a gene: 5. The CDR3 is made up of 14 amino acids. The CDR3 here is CASSGRDRNTEAFF. DNA for the CDR3: TGTGCCAGCAGCGGACGGGACAGAAACACTGAAGCTTTCTTT. Full variable domain (remainder filled in from reference TRBV13 and TRBJ1-1): AAGVIQSPRHLIKEKRETATLKCYPIPRHDTVYWYQQGPGQDPQFLISFYEKMQSDKGSIPDRFSAQQFSDYHSELNMSSLELGDSALYFCASSGRDRNTEAFFGQGTRLTVV.

The chain carries TRBV11-2 and TRBJ2-3; D gene ambiguous. With 5 bases removed from V and 0 bases from J, the gap between germline ends came to 15 bases. Germline-derived CDR1 and CDR2 are SGHAT and FQNNGV. This CDR3 has 16 amino acids. The CDR3 DNA reads as TGTGCCAGCAGCCCCCGAACACTAACCAGCACAGATACGCAGTATTTT. Its translation is CASSPRTLTSTDTQYF.

The chain uses TRBV7-2 and TRBJ1-1; D ambiguous. Germline V CDR1 and CDR2: SGHTA, FQGNSA. The CDR3 spans 14 residues. Trimming took 0 bases from V and 6 from J, leaving 11 bases between them. CDR3 nucleotide sequence: TGTGCCAGCAGCTTAGCGAGTCGGGTCGCTGAAGCTTTCTTT. This translates into CASSLASRVAEAFF.

This clone turned up a few times. This chain joins TRBV5-1 and TRBJ1-1; D is undetermined. The CDR3 runs to 11 residues. Germline V gene data show CDR1 as SGHRS and CDR2 as YFSETQ. Trimming shortened V by 0 bases and J by 11 bases, and 8 bases separated the two germline ends. The CDR3 DNA sequence: TGCGCCAGCAGCTTGGCCGGGTATGCTTTCTTT. This codes for CASSLAGYAFF.

This clone has a single count. This rearrangement joins TRBV10-3 to TRBJ2-7, with TRBD1 matching 10 bases. Germline V lookup: CDR1 ENHRY, CDR2 SYGVKD. V was pared by 10 bases and J by 5 bases, with 8 bases of the junction left unmatched. The CDR3 has 13 amino acids. The CDR3: CATRTGGLHEQYF. The CDR3 nucleotides read TGTGCCACGAGGACAGGGGGACTCCACGAGCAGTACTTC.

The genes are TRBV3-1 (or the pseudogene TRBV3-2) and TRBJ1-6; D unclear. Germline V gene data show CDR1 as LGHDT and CDR2 as YNNKEL (reference sequence). This CDR3 comprises 14 residues. The V end lost 3 bases, the J end lost 8 bases, and 11 bases lay between the germline ends. This CDR3 reads CASSQPGTDSPLHF. The CDR3 DNA follows: TGTGCCAGCAGCCAGCCCGGTACGGATTCACCCCTCCACTTT.

This chain joins TRBV19 and TRBJ2-1, with 12 bases lining up with TRBD2. The germline V gene has CDR1 LNHDA and CDR2 SQIVND (reference sequence). J gave up 6 bases and V 3 bases, and 15 bases lay outside the gene matches. CDR3 length equals 19 residues. CDR3 loop: CASSMRTSGVLRTPNEQFF. The CDR3 DNA sequence: TGTGCCAGTAGTATGAGGACTAGCGGGGTCCTCAGGACGCCCAATGAGCAGTTCTTC.

The chain carries TRBV12-3 or TRBV12-4 and TRBJ1-3; D not certain. Trimming took off 10 bases at V and 1 base at J, with 11 bases between the two ends. CDR3 size: 13 residues. The CDR3 region is CATKVRSGNTIYF. DNA for the CDR3: TGTGCCACCAAGGTCCGTTCTGGAAACACCATATATTTT.

This clone appeared a single time. V and J are TRBV10-3 and TRBJ2-1, with 11 bases that match TRBD2. The germline CDR1 and CDR2 sequences are ENHRY and SYGVKD. The junction had 8 bases not matched to a gene; V was cut back by 3 bases and J by 4 bases. The CDR3 is 17 residues long. The DNA for the CDR3 is TGTGCCATCAGTGACCCTAGCGGGGGGCTAGTGTACAATGAGCAGTTCTTC. Protein sequence: CAISDPSGGLVYNEQFF.

This rearrangement joins TRBV28 to TRBJ1-5; unclear D gene. The CDR3 has 14 residues. Per the germline V gene, CDR1 is MDHEN and CDR2 is SYDVKM. V was trimmed by 4 bases and J by 7 bases, leaving 14 bases between them. CDR3 coding DNA: TGTGCCAGCAGTTACCTCCGGGGAGCACAGCCCCAGCATTTT. Its protein is CASSYLRGAQPQHF.

The chain joins TRBV19 to TRBJ1-4; D perhaps matches TRBD1 (6 bases). Per germline, CDR1 LNHDA and CDR2 SQIVND (reference sequence). The CDR3 length is 16 residues. V lost 5 bases to trimming and J lost 0 bases, with 13 bases between them. In DNA form, the CDR3 reads TGTGCCAGTAGTCCCAAGGACAGCCCAACTAATGAAAAACTGTTTTTT. It encodes CASSPKDSPTNEKLFF.

This chain links TRBV5-1 with TRBJ2-7; D is uncertain. Trimming pared 0 bases from V and 6 bases from J, leaving 4 bases between. CDR1 and CDR2 (germline): SGHRS, YFSETQ. CDR3 length: 11 residues. The CDR3 protein is CASSLEGEQYF. CDR3 DNA sequence: TGCGCCAGCAGCTTGGAGGGCGAGCAGTACTTC.

This chain links TRBV6-5 with TRBJ1-4; D gene unclear. Deletions cut 0 bases from V and 6 bases from J, with 11 bases between. In germline, CDR1 is MNHEY, CDR2 SVGAGI. CDR3 length: 15 amino acids. The CDR3: CASSYSSRWYEKLFF. CDR3 coding DNA: TGTGCCAGCAGTTACTCGAGCAGGTGGTATGAAAAACTGTTTTTT.

The chain employs TRBV7-9 and TRBJ1-6; D is ambiguous. This CDR3 is 16 amino acids long. The germline V gene encodes CDR1 SEHNR and CDR2 FQNEAQ (reference sequence). The germline V and J ends were trimmed by 0 bases and 2 bases, with 8 bases remaining between them. The CDR3 spells CASSLALGTYNSPLHF. The CDR3 DNA reads TGTGCCAGCAGCTTAGCGCTGGGAACCTATAATTCACCCCTCCACTTT.

This rearrangement joins TRBV19 to TRBJ2-7; TRBD1 matches at 7 bases. The junction had 1 base not matched to a gene; V was cut back by 3 bases and J by 2 bases. In germline, CDR1 is LNHDA, CDR2 SQIVND (reference sequence). The CDR3 runs to 13 residues. The CDR3 loop reads CASSIGQAYEQYF. CDR3 coding DNA: TGTGCCAGTAGTATCGGACAGGCCTACGAGCAGTACTTC.

The rearrangement links TRBV7-9 to TRBJ1-5; 9 bases map to TRBD1. Losses at the gene ends were 5 bases for V and 5 bases for J; bases not matched to a gene: 1. This CDR3 is 13 amino acids long. Germline CDR1 is SEHNR and CDR2 is FQNEAQ (reference sequence). The CDR3 spells CASSRTGDQPQHF. CDR3 nucleotides: TGTGCCAGCAGCCGGACAGGGGATCAGCCCCAGCATTTT.

The genes are TRBV27 and TRBJ2-7; D perhaps matches TRBD2 (5 bases). The CDR3 sequence is 12 residues long. V shed 5 bases and J shed 0 bases, with 5 bases lying between them. In germline, CDR1 is MNHEY, CDR2 SMNVEV (reference sequence). The CDR3 region is CASSDYSYEQYF. The CDR3 bases are TGTGCCAGCAGTGACTACTCCTACGAGCAGTACTTC.

The chain couples TRBV2 to TRBJ2-7, with D perhaps TRBD1 or TRBD2 (5 bases each). Trimming left V 8 bases short and J 2 bases short, with 13 bases between. Germline CDR1 reads SNHLY; CDR2 reads FYNNEI. The CDR3 length is 13 residues. The CDR3 protein is CASGRGRTYEQYF. CDR3 nucleotides: TGTGCCAGCGGTCGGGGCCGAACCTACGAGCAGTACTTC. The variable domain in full, completed from reference TRBV2 and TRBJ2-7, reads EPEVTQTPSHQVTQMGQEVILRCVPISNHLYFYWYRQILGQKVEFLVSFYNNEISEKSEIFDDQFSVERPDGSNFTLKIRSTKLEDSAMYFCASGRGRTYEQYFGPGTRLTVT.

V is TRBV19 and J is TRBJ1-6; 7 positions match TRBD1. Germline V CDR1 and CDR2: LNHDA, SQIVND (reference sequence). The CDR3 totals 15 residues. Trimming cost V 2 bases and J 9 bases; bases outside gene matches: 7. The CDR3 sequence is CASSIQGVSSSPLHF. For the CDR3, the DNA is TGTGCCAGTAGTATACAGGGGGTGAGTAGTTCACCCCTCCACTTT.

This clone was seen a few times. The genes are TRBV12-3 or TRBV12-4 and TRBJ1-1; D possibly corresponds to TRBD1 (5 bases). Trimming stripped 8 bases from V and 6 bases from J, with 13 bases between. CDR3 length: 12 amino acids. The CDR3 loop reads CASERGVSEAFF. CDR3 nucleotide sequence: TGTGCCAGCGAGAGGGGTGTGTCTGAAGCTTTCTTT.

The chain recombines TRBV24-1 with TRBJ1-5; 10 bases align to TRBD1. J was trimmed by 0 bases and V by 9 bases; bases with no gene match: 1. Germline V gives CDR1 KGHDR, CDR2 SFDVKD. The CDR3 sequence is 14 residues long. DNA for the CDR3: TGTGCCACCGGGACAGGGGCTAGCAATCAGCCCCAGCATTTT. It codes for CATGTGASNQPQHF.

V gene TRBV6-6 combines with J gene TRBJ1-4; D gene unclear. CDR3 length: 14 amino acids. The germline V and J ends were trimmed by 5 bases and 7 bases, with 14 bases remaining between them. CDR1 and CDR2 from the germline V gene are MNHNY and SVGAGI (reference sequence). The CDR3 DNA sequence: TGTGCCAGCAGTAGAGAGGGTGTGGTTGAAAAACTGTTTTTT. Translating it yields CASSREGVVEKLFF.

The CDR3 region has the DNA TGTGCCAGCATGCAGGTTCCGGGACTAGCTACAGATACGCAGTATTTT. It encodes CASMQVPGLATDTQYF. The gene calls are TRBV2 and TRBJ2-3, with 9 nucleotides matching TRBD2. The CDR3 covers 16 residues. Germline CDR1 reads SNHLY; CDR2 reads FYNNEI. With 7 bases clipped from V and 3 bases from J, the junction kept 11 bases outside the gene matches.

V gene TRBV5-1 combines with J gene TRBJ2-1, with 7 bases identical to TRBD2. Looked up from germline, CDR1 is SGHRS and CDR2 is YFSETQ. This CDR3 has 15 amino acids. V dropped 3 bases and J dropped 2; count of bases not matched to a gene: 5. The DNA of the CDR3 is TGCGCCAGCAGCTCAACTAGCGTCCCCTACAATGAGCAGTTCTTC. This gives the protein CASSSTSVPYNEQFF.

The chain couples TRBV5-1 to TRBJ2-1; 13 nucleotides match TRBD2. V dropped 3 bases and J dropped 10; count of bases not matched to a gene: 16. This CDR3 comprises 18 residues. Germline-derived CDR1 and CDR2 are SGHRS and YFSETQ. CDR3 sequence: CASSSIMVTSGGAREQFF. The CDR3 region has the DNA TGCGCCAGCAGCTCGATTATGGTAACTAGCGGGGGGGCCAGAGAGCAGTTCTTC. Full variable domain (rest looked up from reference TRBV5-1 and TRBJ2-1): KAGVTQTPRYLIKTRGQQVTLSCSPISGHRSVSWYQQTPGQGLQFLFEYFSETQRNKGNFPGRFSGRQFSNSRSEMNVSTLELGDSALYLCASSSIMVTSGGAREQFFGPGTRLTVL.